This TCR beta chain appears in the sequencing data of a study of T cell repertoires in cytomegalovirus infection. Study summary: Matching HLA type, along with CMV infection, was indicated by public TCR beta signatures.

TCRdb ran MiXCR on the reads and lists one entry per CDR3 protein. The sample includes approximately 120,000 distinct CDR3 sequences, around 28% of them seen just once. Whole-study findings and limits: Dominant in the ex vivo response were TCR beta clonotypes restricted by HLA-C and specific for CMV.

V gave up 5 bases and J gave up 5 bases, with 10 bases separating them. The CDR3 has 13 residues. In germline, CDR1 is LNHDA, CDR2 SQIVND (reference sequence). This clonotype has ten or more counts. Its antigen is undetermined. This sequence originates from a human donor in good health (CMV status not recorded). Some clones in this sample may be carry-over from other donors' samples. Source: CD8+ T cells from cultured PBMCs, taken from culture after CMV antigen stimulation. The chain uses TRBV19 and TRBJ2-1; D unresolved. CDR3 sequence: CASSYDLDNEQFF. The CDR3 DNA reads TGTGCCAGTAGTTACGACCTGGACAATGAGCAGTTCTTC. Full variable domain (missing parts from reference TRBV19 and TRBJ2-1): DGGITQSPKYLFRKEGQNVTLSCEQNLNHDAMYWYRQDPGQGLRLIYYSQIVNDFQKGDIAEGYSVSREKKESFPLTVTSAQKNPTAFYLCASSYDLDNEQFFGPGTRLTVL.